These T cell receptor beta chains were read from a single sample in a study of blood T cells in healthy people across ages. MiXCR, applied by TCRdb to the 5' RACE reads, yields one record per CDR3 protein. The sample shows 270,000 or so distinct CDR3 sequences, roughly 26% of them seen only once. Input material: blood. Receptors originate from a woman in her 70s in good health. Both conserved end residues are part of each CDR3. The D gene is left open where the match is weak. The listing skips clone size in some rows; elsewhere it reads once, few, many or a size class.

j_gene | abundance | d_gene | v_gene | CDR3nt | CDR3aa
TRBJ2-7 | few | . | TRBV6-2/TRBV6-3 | TGTGCCAGCAGGGCGTCTACGACCTACGAGCAGTACTTC | CASRASTTYEQYF
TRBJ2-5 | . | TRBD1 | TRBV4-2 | TGTGCCAGCAGCCAAGATCCTAGTGAGGGACAGGGACCGAAAGAGCAGTACTTC | CASSQDPSEGQGPKEQYF
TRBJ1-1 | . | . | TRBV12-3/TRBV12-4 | TGTGCCAGCAGTTTTCGCGTGATCTTGACTGAAGCTTTCTTT | CASSFRVILTEAFF
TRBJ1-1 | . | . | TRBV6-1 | TGTGCCAGCAGTGAATTTTCGCCTACGGGGGGCACTGAAGCTTTCTTT | CASSEFSPTGGTEAFF
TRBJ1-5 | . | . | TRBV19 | TGTGCCAGTAGTTCCCCAGCGATAGGAACTCAGCCCCAGCATTTT | CASSSPAIGTQPQHF
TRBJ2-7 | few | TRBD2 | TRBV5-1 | TGCGCCAGCAGCTTGGGTAGCGGGAGAGGGGGCTACGAGCAGTACTTC | CASSLGSGRGGYEQYF
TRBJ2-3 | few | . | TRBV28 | TGTGCCAGCAGTTACCCGACAGGAGGGGCAAGAACAGATACGCAGTATTTT | CASSYPTGGARTDTQYF
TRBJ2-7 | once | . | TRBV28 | TGTGCCAGTTCTGGCGGACCGACCGGAGACTCCTATAAGCCCCCCGAGCAGTACTTC | CASSGGPTGDSYKPPEQYF
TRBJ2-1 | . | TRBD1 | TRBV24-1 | TGTGCCACCAGTGACAGGGGGCGCAATGAGCAGTTCTTC | CATSDRGRNEQFF
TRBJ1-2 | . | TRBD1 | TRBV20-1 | TGCAGTGCTAGAGAGACTTGGGGACAGGGAGGTTATGGCTACACCTTC | CSARETWGQGGYGYTF
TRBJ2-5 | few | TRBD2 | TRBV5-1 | TGCGCCAGCAGCTTGGGGAGGACTAGCGGAGAAATACAAGAGACCCAGTACTTC | CASSLGRTSGEIQETQYF
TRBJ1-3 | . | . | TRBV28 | TGTGCCAGCGAAGGGACTTCCTCTGGAAACACCATATATTTT | CASEGTSSGNTIYF
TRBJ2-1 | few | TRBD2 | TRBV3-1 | TGTGCCAGCAGCCCACCGGGACTAGCGGGAGGGCCGAGGGAGCAGTTCTTC | CASSPPGLAGGPREQFF
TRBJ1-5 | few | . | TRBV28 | TGTGCCAGCAGTCCCCCCCGGGGAATGGGACAGCCCCAGCATTTT | CASSPPRGMGQPQHF
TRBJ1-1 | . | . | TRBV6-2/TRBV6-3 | TGTGCCAGCAGACTGGGGGCGAGGACTGAAGCTTTCTTT | CASRLGARTEAFF
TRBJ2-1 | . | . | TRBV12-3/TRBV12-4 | TGTGCCAGCAGTAACCGGGATAGTGAGCAGTTCTTC | CASSNRDSEQFF
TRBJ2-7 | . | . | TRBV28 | TGTGCCAGCAGGCTGTCTAAGACCTACGAGCAGTACTTC | CASRLSKTYEQYF
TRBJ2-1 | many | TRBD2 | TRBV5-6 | TGTGCCAGCAGCTTGGCCTCGGGACTAGCGGGACTCAATGAGCAGTTCTTC | CASSLASGLAGLNEQFF
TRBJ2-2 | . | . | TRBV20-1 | TGCAGTGCTGGAGCACAGGAGTCGAACACCGGGGAGCTGTTTTTT | CSAGAQESNTGELFF
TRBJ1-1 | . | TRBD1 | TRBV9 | TGTGCCAGCAGCAAGATGACAGGGGTAGTTGAAGCTTTCTTT | CASSKMTGVVEAFF
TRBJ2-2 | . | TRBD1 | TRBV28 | TGTGCCAGCAATCGACAGGGGACCACCGGGGAGCTGTTTTTT | CASNRQGTTGELFF
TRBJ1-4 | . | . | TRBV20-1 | TGCAGTGCTAGAGATTGGATGGGCGGGGAAAAACTGTTTTTT | CSARDWMGGEKLFF
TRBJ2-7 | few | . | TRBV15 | TGTGCCACCAGCAGAGATCGACGGACAGCCTACGAGCAGTACTTC | CATSRDRRTAYEQYF
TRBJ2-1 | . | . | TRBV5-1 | TGCGCCAGCAGCTCATTACAGGGCAAGGACAATGAGCAGTTCTTC | CASSSLQGKDNEQFF